This T cell receptor (beta chain) came from a study of T-cell memory formation after mild COVID-19. The CDR3 length is 14 residues. After removal of 6 bases from V and 7 bases from J, the junction contained 7 bases not matched to a gene. The germline CDR1 and CDR2 sequences are SGHTA and FQGNSA. This clonotype turned up a few times. Each CDR3 protein gets one entry after TCRdb re-called the 5' RACE reads with MiXCR. Among around 510,000 distinct CDR3 sequences listed, about 20% were seen once. What was sequenced was PBMCs or a T cell subset sorted from them (not recorded which). The chain links TRBV7-2 to TRBJ2-1; 9 positions match TRBD1. The receptor comes from an adult woman who had mild COVID-19 (a few samples of this study predate the infection). Cell type and time point are not known. CDR3 sequence: CASRTTGGLNEQFF. In nucleotides, the CDR3 is TGTGCCAGCAGAACAACAGGGGGCTTGAATGAGCAGTTCTTC.